This T cell receptor (beta chain) was identified in a study of control samples from healthy donors and cancer patients. Data came from immunoSEQ multiplex PCR; TCRdb stores just in-frame clones and leaves some out. The table lists 80,000 to 100,000 clones, roughly 92% of them singletons, with about 2.9% in the top ten. CDR1 and CDR2 from the germline V gene are SGHDT and YYEEEE. The CDR3 loop spans 16 amino acids. Trimming removed 4 bases from V and 5 bases from J; junction bases left unmatched: 9. The sample taken for sequencing was blood. The chain uses TRBV5-6 and TRBJ1-2; 12 bases align to TRBD1. The sequence derives from a human donor in good health. The donor label of this sample is uncertain. CDR3 region: CASSPGTGGLGYGYTF. The CDR3 nucleotides are TGTGCCAGCAGCCCCGGGACAGGGGGCCTTGGGTATGGCTACACCTTC.